This T cell receptor beta chain is from a study of high-grade serous ovarian cancer treatment subgroups. Across the whole study: Mean per sample: around 13,000 reads, about 7,000 unique TCR beta rearrangements.

CDR1 is SGHAT, CDR2 FQNNGV, per germline. The CDR3 contains 19 residues. The V segment lost 5 bases and the J segment 0 bases; nucleotides outside the gene matches: 14. Profiled with immunoSEQ multiplex PCR; TCRdb holds only in-frame clones, not every one. The data contain 5,800 or so clones, about 69% of them seen just once; the ten biggest clones take up 13% to 15%. General study points: Without spatial data, bulk sequencing limits insight into HGSC tumor diversity. TCR relatedness rose with neoantigen level and trended with mutation load. Repertoire similarity ranged roughly 0.1 to 0.85 between tumors of one patient.

The tumor samples were collected prior to definitive surgery or chemotherapy. On this clone: As yet, its antigen is unknown.

The sequenced material came from tumor tissue. The chain combines TRBV11-2 with TRBJ2-1, with TRBD2 matching over 9 bases. The clonotype originates from a human donor with high-grade serous ovarian cancer. CDR3 sequence reads: CASSPGGGAVPSSYNEQFF. The CDR3 DNA follows: TGTGCCAGCAGCCCCGGCGGGGGGGCCGTCCCGAGCTCCTACAATGAGCAGTTCTTC.